This TCR beta chain was recovered during a study of T cell changes during pregnancy in multiple sclerosis. Germline CDR1 reads MDHEN; CDR2 reads SYDVKM. The junction had 11 bases not matched to a gene; V was cut back by 6 bases and J by 5 bases. CDR3 length: 16 residues. The repertoire was sequenced with immunoSEQ multiplex PCR; TCRdb's copy has only in-frame clones and lacks some. The table includes about 87,000 clones, roughly 95% detected once. The rearrangement joins TRBV28 to TRBJ1-4; 8 bases fit TRBD1. The clonotype comes from a female donor in good health, enrolled as a control in a pregnancy study. The sample consisted of peripheral blood, taken in the third trimester of pregnancy. CDR3 bases: TGTGCCAGCAGCCATGGAGGGACAGGTACCAATGAAAAACTGTTTTTT. Translating it yields CASSHGGTGTNEKLFF.